This TCR beta chain was sequenced for a study of blood T cells in healthy people across ages. Overall study findings and caveats: The study found more naive CD4+ cells and higher diversity in long-lived than aged donors. Diversity of TCR beta per million T cells declined in a roughly linear way with age. Since the PBMCs were unsorted, naive and antigen-experienced cells could not be conclusively compared.

CDR3 length equals 18 residues. V lost 5 bases to trimming and J lost 4 bases, with 25 bases between them. The table lists this clonotype with a few counts. The antigen is not known. Primed by a sample-barcoded 5' primer and a J-beta primer mix, a second PCR proceeded for 7 to 11 cycles. Using its own MiXCR run on the 5' RACE reads, TCRdb lists one record per CDR3 protein. The data show roughly 1,700,000 distinct CDR3 sequences, over 25% seen once. Each donor was a healthy Caucasian individual from Russia, aged roughly 6 to 95. The TCR sequence derives from a woman in her 30s in good health. Sequencing was carried out using blood. The gene calls are TRBV12-3 or TRBV12-4 and TRBJ2-3, with a tentative D call TRBD1 (10 bases). This CDR3 is CASSGTGATSGFADTQYF. In DNA, the CDR3 is TGTGCCAGCAGTGGGACAGGGGCCACTAGCGGGTTCGCAGATACGCAGTATTTT.